This section outlines one T cell receptor beta chain sequence together with its context. Germline-derived CDR1 and CDR2 are SGHKS and YYEKEE (reference sequence). This CDR3 contains 14 residues. Trimming took 0 bases from V and 7 from J, leaving 13 bases between them. Some clones are missing from TCRdb's copy, which holds only in-frame ones; the method was immunoSEQ multiplex PCR. This sample has approximately 40,000 clones, with 70% to 80% found just once. This sample was taken from a study of radiotherapy plus CTLA-4 blockade in lung cancer. V is TRBV5-5 and J is TRBJ1-2, with D maybe TRBD1 (5 bases). This specimen was peripheral blood, taken from a patient treated with radiotherapy plus ipilimumab. The clonotype comes from a human donor with non-small cell lung cancer whose response to radiotherapy plus ipilimumab could not be evaluated. The DNA for the CDR3 is TGTGCCAGCAGCTTGGGGGGCACGACCTCTGGCTACACCTTC. Amino acid sequence: CASSLGGTTSGYTF.